The 28 T cell receptor beta chains below come from one sample, sequenced in a study of cytomegalovirus exposure and HLA in healthy donors. Amplification used 60 Vbeta primers and 13 Jbeta primers. This table comes from immunoSEQ multiplex PCR, and its TCRdb copy is limited to in-frame clones, with some not included. The repertoire has roughly 190,000 clones, approximately 84% of them found once; the top ten carry roughly 2.6%. The sample was PBMCs. The receptors stem from a woman in her forties or fifties in good health and CMV-seropositive.

The CDR3 sequence: CASSLDRGAYEQYF. The CDR3, as DNA: TGTGCCAGCAGCTTAGACAGGGGGGCCTACGAGCAGTACTTC. J is TRBJ2-7 and V is TRBV11-2, with D possibly matching TRBD1 (7 bases). Trimming took 0 bases from V and 2 from J, leaving 8 bases between them. CDR1 and CDR2 (germline): SGHAT, FQNNGV. This CDR3 contains 14 residues.

The chain is built from TRBV11-2 and TRBJ2-3; 13 bases are shared with TRBD2. The CDR3 spans 16 residues. Germline V lookup: CDR1 SGHAT, CDR2 FQNNGV. The ends lost 5 bases at V and 3 bases at J; junction bases unmatched: 5. The CDR3 DNA follows: TGTGCCAGCAGCGGGAAGGGACTAGCGGGGACAGATACGCAGTATTTT. Protein: CASSGKGLAGTDTQYF.

This chain links TRBV7-2 with TRBJ2-3; 7 positions match TRBD2. Trimming at V came to 8 bases and at J to 6 bases, leaving 8 bases not matched to a gene. This CDR3 is 13 amino acids long. In germline, CDR1 is SGHTA, CDR2 FQGNSA. In DNA form, the CDR3 reads TGTGCCAGCCGGGGCGGGACTATGGATACGCAGTATTTT. Amino acid sequence: CASRGGTMDTQYF.

The chain links TRBV10-3 to TRBJ1-6, with a tentative D call TRBD1 (6 bases). There are 13 residues in the CDR3. Looked up from germline, CDR1 is ENHRY and CDR2 is SYGVKD. Trimming left V 4 bases short and J 10 bases short, with 11 bases between. CDR3: CAISVGGDSPLHF. The CDR3 DNA follows: TGTGCCATCAGTGTAGGGGGTGACTCACCCCTCCACTTT.

Note on this clone: Other nucleotide sequences in the sample specify the same CDR3. The chain links TRBV10-1 to TRBJ1-2, with D possibly matching TRBD1 (5 bases). This CDR3 spans 14 amino acids. V gave up 0 bases and J gave up 3 bases, with 8 bases separating them. Per the germline V gene, CDR1 is WNHNN and CDR2 is SYGVQD (reference sequence). The CDR3 DNA reads as TGCGCCAGCAGTGAGTCTGGCAGGGACTATGGCTACACCTTC. It encodes CASSESGRDYGYTF.

This chain links TRBV7-3 with TRBJ2-1; unclear D gene. Germline V gene lookup returns CDR1 SGHTA and CDR2 FQGTGA. The CDR3 is 13 amino acids. V dropped 2 bases and J dropped 3 bases, with 5 bases sitting between them. The CDR3 bases are TGTGCCAGCAGCTTAGGCAGCTACAATGAGCAGTTCTTC. Protein product: CASSLGSYNEQFF. Using reference TRBV7-3 and TRBJ2-1 for the parts outside the CDR3, the full variable domain is GAGVSQTPSNKVTEKGKYVELRCDPISGHTALYWYRQSLGQGPEFLIYFQGTGAADDSGLPNDRFFAVRPEGSVSTLKIQRTERGDSAVYLCASSLGSYNEQFFGPGTRLTVL.

This chain uses TRBV27 with TRBJ2-5, with 8 bases lining up with TRBD1. The closer fit of TRBJ2-7 to the DNA end suggests the J call may be wrong. Germline CDR1 reads MNHEY; CDR2 reads SMNVEV (reference sequence). The length of the CDR3 is 13 residues. In DNA, the CDR3 is TGTGCCAGCGGGACAGGAACAGCCCGCGAGCAGTACTTC. Translating gives CASGTGTAREQYF.

About this clone itself: Compared with germline, one end of the junction differs, possibly owing to a read error. Different DNA sequences within this sample yield the same CDR3. The chain employs TRBV4-2 and TRBJ2-1; 10 positions match TRBD2. The germline V gene has CDR1 LGHNA and CDR2 YNFKEQ. This CDR3 is built from 18 residues. DNA of the CDR3: TGTGCTAGCAGCCAAGGGGCTAGCGGGGGAAGCTCCTACAATGAGCAGTTCTTC. This translates into CASSQGASGGSSYNEQFF.

CDR3 bases: TGTGCCAGTAGTATGCGGACAGACACCGGGGAGCTGTTTTTT. Amino acid sequence: CASSMRTDTGELFF. This chain connects TRBV19 to TRBJ2-2; tentative D call: TRBD1 (6 bases). The germline V gene encodes CDR1 LNHDA and CDR2 SQIVND (reference sequence). This CDR3 has 14 amino acids. Deletions cut 3 bases from V and 3 bases from J, with 8 bases between.

The rearrangement uses TRBV28 and TRBJ1-4; D may be TRBD1 (5 bases). Trimming took off 4 bases at V and 2 bases at J, with 8 bases between the two ends. This CDR3 is 14 amino acids long. Germline V CDR1 and CDR2: MDHEN, SYDVKM. The CDR3 region has the DNA TGTGCCAGCAGTTCAGGGTCGACTAATGAAAAACTGTTTTTT. It codes for CASSSGSTNEKLFF.

The rearrangement joins TRBV29-1 to TRBJ2-6; maybe TRBD1 (5 bases). Germline CDR1 SQVTM, CDR2 ANQGSEA. The CDR3 has 18 residues. V was shortened by 0 bases and J by 4 bases, with 19 bases between the two germline ends. CDR3 DNA sequence: TGCAGCGTTGAAGATGGTCAGGGAAGAGTAGCCGGGGCCAACGTCCTGACTTTC. It is translated as CSVEDGQGRVAGANVLTF.

The chain employs TRBV5-4 and TRBJ2-7, with 9 bases identical to TRBD1. The germline CDR1 and CDR2 sequences are SGHNT and YYREEE (reference sequence). V dropped 4 bases and J dropped 0; count of bases not matched to a gene: 8. This CDR3 contains 16 residues. The CDR3 loop reads CASSQEGQGHSYEQYF. CDR3 nucleotide sequence: TGTGCCAGCAGCCAAGAAGGACAGGGGCACTCCTACGAGCAGTACTTC.

This sequence joins TRBV27 and TRBJ2-7; D perhaps matches TRBD1 (6 bases). Germline V CDR1 and CDR2: MNHEY, SMNVEV (reference sequence). This CDR3 is 14 amino acids long. V gave up 2 bases and J gave up 0 bases, with 8 bases separating them. CDR3 nucleotide sequence: TGTGCCAGCAGTTTACGGGACACCTCCTACGAGCAGTACTTC. It codes for CASSLRDTSYEQYF.

The V and J genes are TRBV6-6 and TRBJ2-1, with D possibly matching TRBD1 (6 bases). Germline CDR1 reads MNHNY; CDR2 reads SVGAGI (reference sequence). The V end was cut by 3 bases, the J end by 9 bases, with 21 bases between. This CDR3 is built from 16 residues. CDR3 DNA: TGTGCCAGCAGTTATTCTGGACAGCCCCTGGGCGGTGAGCAGTTCTTC. Its protein product is CASSYSGQPLGGEQFF.

The chain has TRBV5-4 and TRBJ2-3; 7 bases are a match to TRBD2. Per germline, CDR1 SGHNT and CDR2 YYREEE (reference sequence). V shed 1 base, J shed 4 bases, and the junction held 3 bases outside the gene matches. This CDR3 spans 14 amino acids. The CDR3 protein is CASSLRGGADTQYF. CDR3 DNA: TGTGCCAGCAGCTTGCGCGGGGGTGCAGATACGCAGTATTTT. The whole variable domain, filled in from reference TRBV5-4 and TRBJ2-3, reads ETGVTQSPTHLIKTRGQQVTLRCSSQSGHNTVSWYQQALGQGPQFIFQYYREEENGRGNFPPRFSGLQFPNYSSELNVNALELDDSALYLCASSLRGGADTQYFGPGTRLTVL.

This chain links TRBV6-5 with TRBJ1-3, with D unclear. V was clipped by 7 bases and J by 3 bases, with 16 bases between them. This CDR3 region has 15 residues. Germline V gene data show CDR1 as MNHEY and CDR2 as SVGAGI. The CDR3 loop is CASISPLSDGNTIYF. The DNA of the CDR3 is TGTGCCAGCATTAGTCCACTCTCTGATGGAAACACCATATATTTT.

The V gene is TRBV5-1, the J gene TRBJ2-7; TRBD1 matches at 10 bases. In germline, CDR1 is SGHRS, CDR2 YFSETQ. V lost 0 bases, J lost 7 bases, and 4 bases stayed unmatched. This CDR3 region has 14 residues. In DNA form, the CDR3 reads TGCGCCAGCAGCTTGGGGGACAGGGGAGAAGAGCAGTACTTC. Protein: CASSLGDRGEEQYF.

The count of this clone is one. The CDR3 DNA reads as TGTGCCAGCAGTCAAGGCGACAGGGGGCCGTATGGCTACACCTTC. It specifies CASSQGDRGPYGYTF. The chain is built from TRBV5-4 and TRBJ1-2; 10 bases are a match to TRBD1. The V gene's germline CDR1 is SGHNT and CDR2 YYREEE (reference sequence). V was pared by 5 bases and J by 5 bases, with 9 bases of the junction left unmatched. CDR3 size: 15 residues.

This clone was found once. The chain couples TRBV5-1 to TRBJ1-1, with 9 bases aligning to TRBD1. CDR3 length: 14 residues. Germline CDR1 SGHRS, CDR2 YFSETQ. V lost 3 bases to trimming and J lost 0 bases; unmatched junction nucleotides: 0. The CDR3 region is CASSWTGVNTEAFF. The CDR3 DNA follows: TGCGCCAGCAGCTGGACAGGGGTGAACACTGAAGCTTTCTTT.

The genes are TRBV29-1 and TRBJ1-1; TRBD1 is a possible D gene (5 bases). CDR1 and CDR2 from the germline V gene are SQVTM and ANQGSEA. This CDR3 region has 13 residues. The ends were cut back, 7 bases at V and 7 bases at J, with 19 bases in the middle. The CDR3 sequence is CSAKDGGDNEAFF. CDR3 in DNA: TGCAGCGCTAAGGACGGGGGGGATAATGAAGCTTTCTTT.

The chain carries TRBV7-2 and TRBJ2-1, with D maybe TRBD2 (7 bases). CDR3 length equals 13 residues. CDR1 is SGHTA and CDR2 is FQGNSA in the germline V gene. V was trimmed by 4 bases and J by 7 bases, leaving 11 bases between them. The CDR3 DNA sequence: TGTGCCAGCAGCTCCGGGGGGCTGAATGAGCAGTTCTTC. Its translation is CASSSGGLNEQFF.

This chain joins TRBV2 and TRBJ1-5, with 11 positions matching TRBD1. Germline-derived CDR1 and CDR2 are SNHLY and FYNNEI. The CDR3 is 16 residues long. With V trimmed by 8 bases and J by 2 bases, 8 bases remained unmatched. The CDR3 spells CASRDRGAVGNQPQHF. DNA of the CDR3: TGTGCCAGCCGGGACAGGGGGGCGGTTGGCAATCAGCCCCAGCATTTT.

This clone showed up just a few times. V usage is TRBV19 and J usage is TRBJ1-6; D may be TRBD1 (5 bases). V lost 8 bases to trimming and J lost 0 bases, with 14 bases between them. This CDR3 region has 16 residues. Per the germline V gene, CDR1 is LNHDA and CDR2 is SQIVND (reference sequence). The CDR3 bases are TGTGCCAGTGAAATGACAGACAGCTCCTATAATTCACCCCTCCACTTT. Encoded protein: CASEMTDSSYNSPLHF. Full variable domain (missing parts from reference TRBV19 and TRBJ1-6): DGGITQSPKYLFRKEGQNVTLSCEQNLNHDAMYWYRQDPGQGLRLIYYSQIVNDFQKGDIAEGYSVSREKKESFPLTVTSAQKNPTAFYLCASEMTDSSYNSPLHFGNGTRLTVT.

V and J are TRBV19 and TRBJ1-1, with 8 positions matching TRBD1. V lost 10 bases and J lost 5; bases outside the gene matches: 24. This CDR3 is built from 18 residues. The germline gives CDR1 LNHDA, CDR2 SQIVND (reference sequence). Here the CDR3 reads CATAGSGQVNLPGTEAFF. Here the CDR3 DNA reads TGTGCCACCGCAGGGTCGGGACAGGTCAATCTCCCGGGGACTGAAGCTTTCTTT. Full variable domain (missing parts from reference TRBV19 and TRBJ1-1): DGGITQSPKYLFRKEGQNVTLSCEQNLNHDAMYWYRQDPGQGLRLIYYSQIVNDFQKGDIAEGYSVSREKKESFPLTVTSAQKNPTAFYLCATAGSGQVNLPGTEAFFGQGTRLTVV.

The chain carries TRBV6-6 and TRBJ2-3; D is perhaps TRBD1 (6 bases). The germline CDR1 and CDR2 sequences are MNHNY and SVGAGI (reference sequence). CDR3 size: 15 residues. Trimming shortened V by 7 bases and J by 0 bases, and 14 bases separated the two germline ends. The CDR3 here is CASTKGTPSTDTQYF. The CDR3 nucleotides read TGTGCCAGCACCAAGGGGACACCCAGCACAGATACGCAGTATTTT.

The chain couples TRBV30 to TRBJ1-1, with TRBD1 as a possible D gene (6 bases). The germline CDR1 and CDR2 sequences are GTSNPN and SVGIG (reference sequence). The CDR3 covers 12 residues. The ends were cut back, 3 bases at V and 8 bases at J, with 13 bases in the middle. CDR3 coding DNA: TGTGCCTGGAGGCTTCGACAGGAGGAAGCTTTCTTT. It encodes CAWRLRQEEAFF.

The V gene is TRBV4-2, the J gene TRBJ2-7; D is unresolved. CDR1 is LGHNA, CDR2 YNFKEQ, per germline. This CDR3 is 14 amino acids long. V lost 7 bases and J lost 0, with 13 bases in between. Written as DNA, the CDR3 is TGTGCCAGCACCTCAATGCCAGGCTCCTACGAGCAGTACTTC. The encoded protein is CASTSMPGSYEQYF.

The genes are TRBV9 and TRBJ1-2; D is unclear. Trimming removed 3 bases at V and 8 bases at J, with 17 bases between. CDR3 size: 14 residues. Germline-derived CDR1 and CDR2 are SGDLS and YYNGEE. For the CDR3, the DNA is TGTGCCAGCAGCGCTTTGGTGGGTGGCGGAGGCTACACCTTC. Its protein product is CASSALVGGGGYTF.